The source of this TCR beta chain is a study of blood T cell repertoires in COVID-19. Study information: The study drew acute and convalescent COVID-19 samples from the United States, Italy and Spain. PBMCs, B-cell-depleted T cells, or T cells provided the cDNA or gDNA that made up the material.

Per the authors' pipeline: Scientists estimated how many nucleated cells there were by amplifying reference gene primers. Profiled with immunoSEQ multiplex PCR; TCRdb holds only in-frame clones, not every one. The V and J calls and clone size were taken over from that table, and D and trimming were inferred from the DNA. Found here are around 140,000 clones, approximately 80% of them singletons; the top ten hold 3.9%. This TCR derives from a man aged 50 to 60 in a cohort exposed to, infected with or recovered from COVID-19 (not recorded which). Sequenced material: PBMCs or T cells enriched from blood (not recorded which).

The CDR3 spells CASALENTGELFF. The CDR3 nucleotides read TGTGCCAGCGCCTTAGAGAACACCGGGGAGCTGTTTTTT. The V gene is TRBV12-3 or TRBV12-4, the J gene TRBJ2-2; no clear D. Trimming pared 8 bases from V and 1 base from J, leaving 8 bases between. This CDR3 is 13 amino acids long.